A selection of T cell receptor beta chains follows, all from one sample in a study of CD8+CD57+ T cells in acquired aplastic anemia. Each CDR3 protein gets one entry after TCRdb re-called the reads with MiXCR. This sample has about 210,000 distinct CDR3 sequences, with roughly 55% found just once. The sequencing sample was made of sorted CD4+, CD8+, or CD8+CD57+ T cells (not recorded which) from PBMCs. All receptors derive from a human donor in good health. Both conserved end residues are part of each CDR3. D genes are given only for firm matches. Expanded clones are given a class, and other clones once, few, many or no size at all.

v_gene	abundance	j_gene	d_gene	CDR3aa	CDR3nt
TRBV27	NA	TRBJ2-7	NA	CASGQTVYTQYF	TGTGCCAGCGGGCAGACAGTATACACGCAGTACTTC
TRBV24-1	NA	TRBJ2-5	NA	CATSDFRKETQYF	TGTGCCACCAGTGATTTTAGGAAAGAGACCCAGTACTTC
TRBV2	many	TRBJ2-2	NA	CASSDIPLGDTGELFF	TGTGCCAGCAGTGACATCCCCCTTGGGGACACCGGGGAGCTGTTTTTT
TRBV2	NA	TRBJ2-5	NA	CASKGRVETQYF	TGTGCCAGCAAAGGCAGGGTTGAGACCCAGTACTTC
TRBV6-5	NA	TRBJ1-5	NA	CAISERGSGQPQHF	TGTGCCATCAGTGAGCGCGGATCAGGGCAGCCCCAGCATTTT
TRBV5-1	many	TRBJ2-1	TRBD2	CASSVTSGGYNEQFF	TGCGCCAGCAGCGTGACTAGCGGGGGTTACAATGAGCAGTTCTTC
TRBV4-1	NA	TRBJ2-5	NA	CASGQQEIQYF	TGCGCCAGTGGACAACAAGAGATCCAGTACTTC
TRBV6-5	NA	TRBJ1-4	TRBD1	CASSGGQGRKLFF	TGTGCCAGCAGTGGGGGACAGGGAAGAAAACTGTTTTTT
TRBV11-3	NA	TRBJ2-1	NA	CASSLGVDNERFF	TGTGCCAGCAGCTTGGGTGTGGACAATGAGCGGTTCTTC
TRBV20-1	NA	TRBJ2-7	NA	CSASGDSYEQYF	TGCAGTGCTAGTGGGGACTCCTACGAGCAGTACTTC
TRBV10-3	NA	TRBJ2-3	TRBD2	CAISEGLAADTQYF	TGTGCCATCAGTGAGGGACTAGCCGCAGATACGCAGTATTTT
TRBV7-8	NA	TRBJ2-7	TRBD1	CASSLEAGGTYEQYF	TGTGCCAGCAGCTTAGAGGCAGGGGGTACCTACGAGCAGTACTTC
TRBV7-3	NA	TRBJ2-2	NA	CASSLRWRGLNTGELFF	TGTGCCAGCAGCTTACGCTGGAGGGGTTTGAACACCGGGGAGCTGTTTTTT
TRBV5-1	NA	TRBJ2-7	TRBD2	CASSQGLAGVGEQYF	TGCGCCAGCAGCCAGGGACTAGCGGGAGTAGGAGAGCAGTACTTC
TRBV7-9	NA	TRBJ2-1	TRBD1	CASSSFGTEKDEQFF	TGTGCTAGCAGCTCCTTTGGGACAGAGAAGGATGAGCAGTTCTTC
TRBV10-3	NA	TRBJ2-1	NA	CAITIDSYNEQFF	TGTGCCATCACCATTGACAGCTACAATGAGCAGTTCTTC
TRBV19	many	TRBJ1-1	NA	CASSIGGVTEAFF	TGTGCCAGTAGTATCGGGGGTGTCACTGAAGCTTTCTTT
TRBV2	NA	TRBJ2-5	NA	CASRQGGSSRETQYF	TGTGCCAGCAGGCAGGGGGGGTCTTCGAGAGAGACCCAGTACTTC
TRBV7-2	NA	TRBJ1-1	NA	CASSVSMNTEAFF	TGTGCCAGCAGCGTCTCAATGAACACTGAAGCTTTCTTT
TRBV20-1	NA	TRBJ2-5	TRBD1	CSARRRGQVGEQYF	TGCAGTGCTAGACGCAGGGGGCAGGTGGGTGAGCAGTACTTC
TRBV11-1	few	TRBJ2-5	TRBD2	CASSLEGLAGRKTQYF	TGTGCCAGCAGCTTAGAGGGACTAGCGGGGAGGAAGACCCAGTACTTC
TRBV20-1	few	TRBJ2-7	TRBD2	CSAYRGGSSYEQYF	TGCAGTGCTTACCGCGGGGGGAGCTCCTACGAGCAGTACTTC
TRBV7-9	NA	TRBJ2-1	TRBD2	CASSAGTRPNNEQFF	TGTGCCAGCAGCGCCGGGACTAGACCCAACAATGAGCAGTTCTTC
TRBV20-1	NA	TRBJ2-1	TRBD2	CSARPSGLAGYNEQFF	TGCAGTGCTAGACCGTCCGGACTAGCGGGGTACAATGAGCAGTTCTTC
TRBV7-9	few	TRBJ2-5	NA	CASSLGNGVQETQYF	TGTGCCAGCAGCTTAGGAAACGGAGTACAAGAGACCCAGTACTTC
TRBV19	NA	TRBJ1-2	NA	CASSRQNYGYTF	TGTGCCAGTAGCCGGCAGAACTATGGCTACACCTTC
TRBV12-3/TRBV12-4	NA	TRBJ2-7	TRBD2	CASSTGTSLSYEQYF	TGTGCCAGCAGTACCGGGACTAGCCTGTCCTACGAGCAGTACTTC
TRBV20-1	many	TRBJ2-3	NA	CSARSRDGTDTQYF	TGCAGTGCTAGAAGTCGGGACGGGACAGATACGCAGTATTTT
TRBV10-2	many	TRBJ2-1	NA	CASLNHRSSYNEQFF	TGCGCCAGCCTAAACCACAGGAGCTCCTACAATGAGCAGTTCTTC
TRBV24-1	few	TRBJ1-5	NA	CATSDVDTNQPQHF	TGTGCCACCAGTGATGTCGACACCAATCAGCCCCAGCATTTT
TRBV6-1	many	TRBJ2-7	NA	CASKGYEQYF	TGTGCCAGCAAAGGTTACGAGCAGTACTTC
TRBV5-5	few	TRBJ2-7	NA	CASSLDTLPYEQYF	TGTGCCAGCAGCTTGGACACTCTTCCCTACGAGCAGTACTTC
TRBV20-1	many	TRBJ2-7	TRBD2	CSARELAGGHYEQYF	TGCAGTGCTAGGGAATTAGCGGGAGGACACTACGAGCAGTACTTC
TRBV4-1	NA	TRBJ2-7	TRBD2	CASSQDRAGGLYEQYF	TGCGCCAGCAGCCAAGATCGGGCGGGGGGGCTGTACGAGCAGTACTTC
TRBV7-2	NA	TRBJ2-5	NA	CASSLVGQLRGAGETQYF	TGTGCCAGCAGCTTAGTCGGGCAATTGAGAGGTGCGGGGGAGACCCAGTACTTC
TRBV25-1	NA	TRBJ2-3	NA	CASSERLGAKHLSTDTQYF	TGTGCCAGCAGTGAAAGGCTGGGGGCCAAACACCTAAGCACAGATACGCAGTATTTT
TRBV20-1	NA	TRBJ2-1	NA	CSAFRPNEQFF	TGCAGTGCTTTTCGCCCGAATGAGCAGTTCTTC
TRBV7-9	NA	TRBJ1-4	NA	CASSARGMGEKLFF	TGTGCCAGCAGTGCTCGGGGGATGGGTGAAAAACTGTTTTTT
TRBV2	few	TRBJ2-1	NA	CASNRDLDNEQFF	TGTGCCAGCAACCGGGACTTGGACAATGAGCAGTTCTTC
TRBV19	NA	TRBJ1-1	TRBD1	CATKWTGDLPNTEAFF	TGTGCCACGAAATGGACAGGGGATCTTCCGAACACTGAAGCTTTCTTT
TRBV29-1	NA	TRBJ2-7	NA	CSVVFPPGSSNEQYF	TGCAGCGTTGTGTTCCCTCCAGGGTCCTCCAACGAGCAGTACTTC
TRBV24-1	many	TRBJ2-7	TRBD2	CATSDPGGYHEQYF	TGTGCCACCAGTGACCCCGGGGGGTATCACGAGCAGTACTTC
TRBV20-1	once	TRBJ1-2	NA	CSAIEEWGYGYTF	TGCAGTGCTATTGAGGAATGGGGGTATGGCTACACCTTC
TRBV5-1	NA	TRBJ2-1	TRBD2	CASSLGRGGNSYNEQFF	TGCGCCAGCAGCCTTGGCCGGGGGGGGAACTCCTACAATGAGCAGTTCTTC
TRBV15	NA	TRBJ2-1	NA	CATSRVAVYNEQFF	TGTGCCACCAGCAGAGTAGCGGTTTACAATGAGCAGTTCTTC
TRBV7-3	NA	TRBJ1-1	NA	CASSLDNQGTEAFF	TGTGCCAGCAGCTTAGACAATCAGGGCACTGAAGCTTTCTTT
TRBV12-3/TRBV12-4	many	TRBJ2-3	NA	CASKESDTQYF	TGTGCCAGCAAGGAGTCAGATACGCAGTATTTT
TRBV10-3	NA	TRBJ1-1	TRBD1	CAIREVTGGETEAFF	TGTGCCATCAGGGAAGTGACAGGGGGCGAAACTGAAGCTTTCTTT
TRBV20-1	many	TRBJ2-3	TRBD2	CSANILAESTDTQYF	TGCAGTGCTAATATACTAGCGGAGAGCACAGATACGCAGTATTTT
TRBV29-1	NA	TRBJ2-1	NA	CSVVPFESYNEQFF	TGCAGCGTGGTTCCCTTTGAATCCTACAATGAGCAGTTCTTC
TRBV5-1	once	TRBJ2-2	NA	CASSFPSYTGELFF	TGCGCCAGCAGCTTTCCTAGTTACACCGGGGAGCTGTTTTTT
TRBV6-5	few	TRBJ2-3	TRBD2	CASSSRTSGGTDTQYF	TGTGCCAGCAGTTCACGTACTAGCGGGGGGACAGATACGCAGTATTTT
TRBV7-6	NA	TRBJ1-1	TRBD1	CASSGGQGRSTEAFF	TGTGCCAGCAGCGGGGGACAGGGGAGGAGTACTGAAGCTTTCTTT